Sequencing of this T cell receptor beta chain was carried out in a study of metastatic and nonmetastatic thyroid tumors. The V and J ends lost 4 bases and 0 bases respectively, with 13 bases between them. Germline lookup yields CDR1 MNHEY and CDR2 SVGAGI. The CDR3 runs to 16 residues. TCRdb re-called the PCR reads with MiXCR. The sample gives about 13,000 clones, about 25% of which show up once; 45% to 65% is in the top ten. Every patient underwent thyroid surgery untreated. This clone showed up just a few times. The TCR comes from a male donor with papillary thyroid cancer or a benign thyroid nodule (not recorded which). Some clones in this sample may be carry-over from other donors' samples. Input material: blood. This chain links TRBV6-5 with TRBJ1-3, with D perhaps matching TRBD1 (5 bases). This chain's CDR3 is CASSSWSGSSGNTIYF. The CDR3 bases are TGTGCCAGCAGTTCCTGGTCAGGGAGCTCTGGAAACACCATATATTTT.